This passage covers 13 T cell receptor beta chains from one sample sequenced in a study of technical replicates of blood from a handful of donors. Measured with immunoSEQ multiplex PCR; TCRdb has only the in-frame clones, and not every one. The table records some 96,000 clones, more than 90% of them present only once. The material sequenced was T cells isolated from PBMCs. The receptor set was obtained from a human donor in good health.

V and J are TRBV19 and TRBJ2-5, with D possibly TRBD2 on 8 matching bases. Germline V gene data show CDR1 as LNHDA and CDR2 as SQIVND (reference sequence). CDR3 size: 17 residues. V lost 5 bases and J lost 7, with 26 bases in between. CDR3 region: CASSSGGTDRPPRTQYF. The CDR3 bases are TGTGCCAGTAGTTCGGGGGGGACGGACAGGCCCCCAAGGACCCAGTACTTC.

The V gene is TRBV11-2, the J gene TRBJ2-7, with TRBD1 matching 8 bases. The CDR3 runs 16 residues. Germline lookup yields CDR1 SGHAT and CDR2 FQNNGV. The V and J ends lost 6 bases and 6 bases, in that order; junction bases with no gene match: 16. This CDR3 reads CASSSNKGQGSREQYF. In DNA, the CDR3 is TGTGCCAGCAGTTCCAATAAAGGACAGGGAAGCCGCGAGCAGTACTTC.

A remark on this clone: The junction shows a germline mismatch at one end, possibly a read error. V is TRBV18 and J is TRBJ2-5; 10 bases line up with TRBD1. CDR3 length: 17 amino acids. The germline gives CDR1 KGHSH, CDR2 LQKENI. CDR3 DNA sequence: TGTGCCAGCTCACCACGAGAGGCGACAGGGGGCGGAGAGATCCAGTACTTC. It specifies CASSPREATGGGEIQYF.

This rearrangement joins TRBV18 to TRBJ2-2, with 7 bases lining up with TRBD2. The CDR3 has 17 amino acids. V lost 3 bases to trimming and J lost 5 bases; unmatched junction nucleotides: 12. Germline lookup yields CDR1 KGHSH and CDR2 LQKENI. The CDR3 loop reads CASSPHEPAGRTGELFF. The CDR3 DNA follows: TGTGCCAGCTCACCCCACGAGCCAGCGGGACGTACCGGGGAGCTGTTTTTT.

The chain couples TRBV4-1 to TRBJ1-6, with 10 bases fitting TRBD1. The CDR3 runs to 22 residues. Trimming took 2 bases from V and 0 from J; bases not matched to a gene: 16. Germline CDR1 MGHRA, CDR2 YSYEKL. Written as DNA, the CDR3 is TGCGCCAGCAGCCAACGCCCAGGGGGACAGGGGTTCAAGGGCTCCTATAATTCACCCCTCCACTTT. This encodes CASSQRPGGQGFKGSYNSPLHF.

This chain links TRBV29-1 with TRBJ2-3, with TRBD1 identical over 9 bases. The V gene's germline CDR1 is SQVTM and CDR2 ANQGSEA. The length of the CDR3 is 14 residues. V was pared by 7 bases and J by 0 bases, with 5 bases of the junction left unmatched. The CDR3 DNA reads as TGCAGCGCCGCGGGACAGGGTAGCACAGATACGCAGTATTTT. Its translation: CSAAGQGSTDTQYF.

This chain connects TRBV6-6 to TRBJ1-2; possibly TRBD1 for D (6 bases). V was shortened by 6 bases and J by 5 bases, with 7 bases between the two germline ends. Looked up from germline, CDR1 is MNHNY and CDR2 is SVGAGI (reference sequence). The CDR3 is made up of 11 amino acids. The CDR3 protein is CASRGTYGYTF. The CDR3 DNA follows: TGTGCCAGCAGGGGGACATATGGCTACACCTTC.

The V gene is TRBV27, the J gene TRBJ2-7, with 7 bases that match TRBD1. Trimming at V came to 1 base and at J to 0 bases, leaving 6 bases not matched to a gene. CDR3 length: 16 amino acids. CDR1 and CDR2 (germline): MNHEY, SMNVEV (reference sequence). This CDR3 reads CASSLLPGQSSYEQYF. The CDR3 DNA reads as TGTGCCAGCAGTTTATTACCGGGACAGAGCTCCTACGAGCAGTACTTC.

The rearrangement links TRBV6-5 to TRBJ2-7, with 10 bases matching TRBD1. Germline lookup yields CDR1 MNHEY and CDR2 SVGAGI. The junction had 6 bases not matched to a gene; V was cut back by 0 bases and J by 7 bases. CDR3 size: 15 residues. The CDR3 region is CASSYSTGGIWEQYF. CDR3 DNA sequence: TGTGCCAGCAGTTACTCGACAGGGGGCATATGGGAGCAGTACTTC.

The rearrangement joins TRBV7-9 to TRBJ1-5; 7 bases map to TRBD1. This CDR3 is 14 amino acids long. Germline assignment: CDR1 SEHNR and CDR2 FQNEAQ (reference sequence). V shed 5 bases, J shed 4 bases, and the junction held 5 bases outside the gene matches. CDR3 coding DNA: TGTGCCAGCAGCCAGTCGACAGGGAATCAGCCCCAGCATTTT. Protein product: CASSQSTGNQPQHF.

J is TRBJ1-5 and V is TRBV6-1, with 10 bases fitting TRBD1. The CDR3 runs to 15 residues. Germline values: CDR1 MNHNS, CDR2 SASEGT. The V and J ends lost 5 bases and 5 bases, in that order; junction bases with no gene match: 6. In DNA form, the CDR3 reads TGTGCCAGCAGTATAGACAGGGGGCGGGATCAGCCCCAGCATTTT. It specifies CASSIDRGRDQPQHF.

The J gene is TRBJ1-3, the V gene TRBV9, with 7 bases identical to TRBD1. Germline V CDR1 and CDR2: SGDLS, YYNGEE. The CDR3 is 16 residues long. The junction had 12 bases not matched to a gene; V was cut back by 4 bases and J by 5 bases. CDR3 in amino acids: CASSSTRETGRNTIYF. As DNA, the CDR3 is TGTGCCAGCAGCTCCACGCGTGAGACAGGGAGAAACACCATATATTTT. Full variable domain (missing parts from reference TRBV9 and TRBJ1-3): DSGVTQTPKHLITATGQRVTLRCSPRSGDLSVYWYQQSLDQGLQFLIQYYNGEERAKGNILERFSAQQFPDLHSELNLSSLELGDSALYFCASSSTRETGRNTIYFGEGSWLTVV.

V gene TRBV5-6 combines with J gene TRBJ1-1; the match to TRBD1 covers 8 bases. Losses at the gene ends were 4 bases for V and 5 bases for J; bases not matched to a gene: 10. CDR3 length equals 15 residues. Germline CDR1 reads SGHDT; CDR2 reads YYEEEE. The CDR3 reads CASSRRSQGATEAFF. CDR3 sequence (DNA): TGTGCCAGCAGCAGAAGGAGCCAGGGGGCAACTGAAGCTTTCTTT.